The entry below gives a single T cell receptor beta chain sequence along with its context. The antigen remains unidentified. Replicate PCRs for sorted subsets used roughly 200 ng DNA; this equaled about 30,000 T cell genomes. The table came from immunoSEQ multiplex PCR; TCRdb's copy has only in-frame clones and leaves some out. The sample lists some 300,000 clones; roughly 80% were seen once. This entry comes from a study of shared clonotypes between healthy human individuals. Overall study findings and caveats: Estimated clonotype richness was generally higher in naive than memory subsets.

Germline lookup yields CDR1 SEHNR and CDR2 FQNEAQ (reference sequence). V shed 5 bases and J shed 2 bases, with 13 bases lying between them. The CDR3 loop spans 15 amino acids. This clonotype originated in a young man in good health. The chain couples TRBV7-9 to TRBJ2-1; D is tentatively TRBD1 or TRBD2 (5 bases each). The sequencing sample was made of memory CD4+ T cells sorted from blood. Subset in this sample: CD45RA-negative fraction. The chain's CDR3 is CASSPPGTPYNEQFF. The CDR3 nucleotides are TGTGCCAGCAGCCCCCCTGGGACGCCCTACAATGAGCAGTTCTTC.